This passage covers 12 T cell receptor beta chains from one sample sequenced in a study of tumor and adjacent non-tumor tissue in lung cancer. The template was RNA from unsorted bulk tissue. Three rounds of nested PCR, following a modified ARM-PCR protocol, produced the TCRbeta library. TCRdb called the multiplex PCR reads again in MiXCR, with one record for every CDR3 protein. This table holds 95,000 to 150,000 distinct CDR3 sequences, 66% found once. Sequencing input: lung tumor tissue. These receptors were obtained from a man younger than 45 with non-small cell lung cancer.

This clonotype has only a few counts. CDR3 sequence reads: CATTADTQYF. In nucleotides, the CDR3 is TGTGCCACCACGGCAGATACGCAGTATTTT. The J gene is TRBJ2-3, the V gene TRBV6-5; D not resolved. V lost 10 bases and J 4 bases, leaving 6 bases between the germline ends. The CDR3 has 10 residues. The germline gives CDR1 MNHEY, CDR2 SVGAGI.

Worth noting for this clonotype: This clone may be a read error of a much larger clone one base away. The CDR3 DNA is TGTGCCAACAGTTTAGAGGCTAGACAAGGGAATGAGCAGTTCTTC. This codes for CANSLEARQGNEQFF. J is TRBJ2-1 and V is TRBV12-3 or TRBV12-4; D is ambiguous. The CDR3 has 15 amino acids.

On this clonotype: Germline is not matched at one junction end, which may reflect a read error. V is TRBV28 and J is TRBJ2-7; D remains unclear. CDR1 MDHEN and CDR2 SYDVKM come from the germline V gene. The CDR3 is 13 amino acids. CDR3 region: CTSSFYQAYEQYF. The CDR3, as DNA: TGTACCAGCAGTTTTTATCAGGCCTACGAGCAGTACTTC.

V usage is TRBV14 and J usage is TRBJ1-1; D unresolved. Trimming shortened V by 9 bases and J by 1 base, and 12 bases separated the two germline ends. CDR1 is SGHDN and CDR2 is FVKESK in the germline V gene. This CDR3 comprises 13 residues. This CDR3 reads CARSRSPNTEAFF. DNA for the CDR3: TGTGCCAGGAGTAGATCCCCGAACACTGAAGCTTTCTTT.

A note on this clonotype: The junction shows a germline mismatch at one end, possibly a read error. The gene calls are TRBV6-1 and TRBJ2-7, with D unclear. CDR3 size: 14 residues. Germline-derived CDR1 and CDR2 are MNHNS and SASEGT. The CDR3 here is CANSEHYCSYEQYF. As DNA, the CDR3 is TGTGCCAACAGTGAACATTACTGCTCCTACGAGCAGTACTTC.

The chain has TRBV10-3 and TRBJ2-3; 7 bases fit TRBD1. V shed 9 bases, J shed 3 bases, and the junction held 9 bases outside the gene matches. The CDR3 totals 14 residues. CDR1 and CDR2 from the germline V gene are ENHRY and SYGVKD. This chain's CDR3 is CAISGTVFTDTQYF. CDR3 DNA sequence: TGTGCCATTTCCGGGACAGTGTTTACAGATACGCAGTATTTT.

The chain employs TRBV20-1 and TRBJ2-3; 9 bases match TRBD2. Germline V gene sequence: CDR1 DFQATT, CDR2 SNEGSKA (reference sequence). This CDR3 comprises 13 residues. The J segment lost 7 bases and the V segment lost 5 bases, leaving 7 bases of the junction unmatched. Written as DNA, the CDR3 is TGCAGTGCTCCTAGCGGGGAATCTAATACGCAGTATTTT. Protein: CSAPSGESNTQYF.

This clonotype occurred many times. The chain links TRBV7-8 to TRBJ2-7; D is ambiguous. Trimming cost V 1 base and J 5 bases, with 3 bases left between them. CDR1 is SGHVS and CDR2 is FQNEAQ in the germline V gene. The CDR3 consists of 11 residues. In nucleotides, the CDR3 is TGTGCCAGCAGCTTAGGGAACGAGCAGTACTTC. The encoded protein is CASSLGNEQYF.

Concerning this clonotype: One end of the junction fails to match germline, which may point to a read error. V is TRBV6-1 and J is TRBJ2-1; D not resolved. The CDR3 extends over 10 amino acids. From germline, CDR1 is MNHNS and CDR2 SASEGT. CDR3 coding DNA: TGTGCCAACAGTGAAGGCCCGGAAAGCTTC. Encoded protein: CANSEGPESF.

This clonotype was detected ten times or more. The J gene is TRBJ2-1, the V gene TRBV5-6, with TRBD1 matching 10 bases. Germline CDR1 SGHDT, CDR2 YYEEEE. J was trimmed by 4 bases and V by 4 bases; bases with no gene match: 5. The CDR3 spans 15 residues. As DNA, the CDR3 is TGTGCCAGCAGCCACCGGGACAGGGGTTACAATGAGCAGTTCTTC. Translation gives CASSHRDRGYNEQFF. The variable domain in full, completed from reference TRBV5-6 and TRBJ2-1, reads DAGVTQSPTHLIKTRGQQVTLRCSPKSGHDTVSWYQQALGQGPQFIFQYYEEEERQRGNFPDRFSGHQFPNYSSELNVNALLLGDSALYLCASSHRDRGYNEQFFGPGTRLTVL.

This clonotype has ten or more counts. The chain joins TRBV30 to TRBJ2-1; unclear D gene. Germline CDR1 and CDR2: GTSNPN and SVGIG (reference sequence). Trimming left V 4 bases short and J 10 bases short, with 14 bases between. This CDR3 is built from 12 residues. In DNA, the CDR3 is TGTGCCTGGAAAGGGCCGCAGTTAGAGCAGTTCTTC. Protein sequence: CAWKGPQLEQFF.

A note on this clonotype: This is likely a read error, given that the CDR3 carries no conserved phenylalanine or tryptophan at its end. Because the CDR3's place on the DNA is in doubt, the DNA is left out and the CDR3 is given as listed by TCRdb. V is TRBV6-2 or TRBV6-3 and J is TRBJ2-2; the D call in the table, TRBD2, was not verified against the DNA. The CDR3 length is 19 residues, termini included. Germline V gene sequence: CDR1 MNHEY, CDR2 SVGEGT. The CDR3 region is CASSTDGLSGGENTGELFS.